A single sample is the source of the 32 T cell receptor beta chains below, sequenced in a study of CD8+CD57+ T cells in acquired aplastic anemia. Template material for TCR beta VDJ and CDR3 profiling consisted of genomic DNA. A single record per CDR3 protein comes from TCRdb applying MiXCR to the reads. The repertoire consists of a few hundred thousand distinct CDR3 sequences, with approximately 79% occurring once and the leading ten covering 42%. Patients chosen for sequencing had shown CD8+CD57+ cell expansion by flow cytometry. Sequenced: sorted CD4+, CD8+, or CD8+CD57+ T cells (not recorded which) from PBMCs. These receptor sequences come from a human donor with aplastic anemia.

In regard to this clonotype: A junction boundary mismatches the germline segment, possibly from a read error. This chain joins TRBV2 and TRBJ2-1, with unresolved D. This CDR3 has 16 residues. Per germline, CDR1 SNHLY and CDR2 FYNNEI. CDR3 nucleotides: TGTGCCAGCAGTGTTCAAAAGCGCCGACGCTGCGATCAGCACTTCTTC. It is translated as CASSVQKRRRCDQHFF.

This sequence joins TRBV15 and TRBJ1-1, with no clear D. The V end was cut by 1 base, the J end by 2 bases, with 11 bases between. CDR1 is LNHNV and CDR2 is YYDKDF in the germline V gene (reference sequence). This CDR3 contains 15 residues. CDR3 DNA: TGTGCCACCAGCAGAGTACAGATAGAAAACACTGAAGCTTTCTTT. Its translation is CATSRVQIENTEAFF.

The CDR3 protein is CASSFRRSGRDDQYF. The CDR3 region has the DNA TGTGCCAGCAGCTTTCGAAGAAGCGGGCGGGACGATCAGTACTTC. The rearrangement joins TRBV7-9 to TRBJ2-5, with a possible D match to TRBD2 (6 bases). Looked up from germline, CDR1 is SEHNR and CDR2 is FQNEAQ (reference sequence). The CDR3 runs 15 residues. Deletions cut 3 bases from V and 11 bases from J, with 22 bases between.

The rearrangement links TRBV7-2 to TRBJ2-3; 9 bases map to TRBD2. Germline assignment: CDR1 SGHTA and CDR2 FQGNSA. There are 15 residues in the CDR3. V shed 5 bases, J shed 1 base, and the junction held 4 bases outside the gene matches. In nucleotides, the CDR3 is TGTGCCAGCAGCGATCAGCGGGGGGGCACAGATACGCAGTATTTT. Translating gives CASSDQRGGTDTQYF.

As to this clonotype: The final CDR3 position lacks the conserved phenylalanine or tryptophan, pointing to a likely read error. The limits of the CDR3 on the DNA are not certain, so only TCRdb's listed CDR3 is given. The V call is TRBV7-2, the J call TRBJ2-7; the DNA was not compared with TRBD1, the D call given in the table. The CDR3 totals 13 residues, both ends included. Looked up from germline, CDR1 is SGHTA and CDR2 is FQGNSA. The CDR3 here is CASSWTGVSRTYN.

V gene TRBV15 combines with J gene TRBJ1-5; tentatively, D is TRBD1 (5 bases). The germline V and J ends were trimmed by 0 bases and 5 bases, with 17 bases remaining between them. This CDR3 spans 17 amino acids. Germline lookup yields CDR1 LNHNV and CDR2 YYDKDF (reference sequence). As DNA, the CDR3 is TGTGCCACCAGCAGAGATGGCGTGATTTCGGGGGATCAGCCCCAGCATTTT. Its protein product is CATSRDGVISGDQPQHF.

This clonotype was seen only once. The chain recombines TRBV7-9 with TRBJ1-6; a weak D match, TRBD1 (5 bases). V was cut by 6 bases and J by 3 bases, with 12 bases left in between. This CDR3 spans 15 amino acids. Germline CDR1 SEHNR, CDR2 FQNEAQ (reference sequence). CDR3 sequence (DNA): TGTGCCAGCAGGGGGGAGGGCGGCTATAATTCACCCCTCCACTTT. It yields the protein CASRGEGGYNSPLHF.

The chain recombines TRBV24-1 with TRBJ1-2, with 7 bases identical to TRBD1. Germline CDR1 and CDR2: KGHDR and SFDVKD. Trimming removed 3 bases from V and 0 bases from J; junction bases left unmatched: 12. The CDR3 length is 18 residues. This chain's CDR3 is CATSDANRGRRANYGYTF. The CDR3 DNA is TGTGCCACCAGTGATGCAAACAGGGGTCGGAGAGCTAACTATGGCTACACCTTC.

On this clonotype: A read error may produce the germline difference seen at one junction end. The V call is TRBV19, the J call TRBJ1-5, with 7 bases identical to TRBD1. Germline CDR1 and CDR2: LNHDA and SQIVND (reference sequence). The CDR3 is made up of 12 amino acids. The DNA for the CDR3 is TGTGCCAGTAGTGATGACCGGGACAGAGCTTTTTTT. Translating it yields CASSDDRDRAFF.

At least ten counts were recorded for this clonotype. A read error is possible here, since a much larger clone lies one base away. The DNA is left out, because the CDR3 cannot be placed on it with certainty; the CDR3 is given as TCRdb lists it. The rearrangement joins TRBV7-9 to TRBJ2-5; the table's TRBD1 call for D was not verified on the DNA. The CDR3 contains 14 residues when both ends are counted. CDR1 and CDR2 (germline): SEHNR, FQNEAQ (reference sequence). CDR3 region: CASSLVPGELFFEF.

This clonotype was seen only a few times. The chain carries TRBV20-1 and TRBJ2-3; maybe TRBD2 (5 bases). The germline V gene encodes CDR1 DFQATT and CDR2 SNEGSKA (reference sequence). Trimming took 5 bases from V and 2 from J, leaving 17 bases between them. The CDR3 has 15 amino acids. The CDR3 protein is CSASSGYWDTDTQYF. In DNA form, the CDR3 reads TGCAGTGCTTCCTCGGGGTATTGGGACACAGATACGCAGTATTTT.

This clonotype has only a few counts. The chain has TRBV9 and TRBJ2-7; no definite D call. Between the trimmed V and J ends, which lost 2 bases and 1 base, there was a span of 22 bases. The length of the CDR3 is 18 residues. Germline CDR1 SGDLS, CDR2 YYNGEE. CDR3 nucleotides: TGTGCCAGCAGCGTTGGGTCAGATAGGCAGTATTTTTCCTACGAGCAGTACGTC. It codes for CASSVGSDRQYFSYEQYV.

In DNA form, the CDR3 reads TGTGCCACCAGCAGAGGAGGAACCGATTACAATGAGCAGTTCTTC. Protein: CATSRGGTDYNEQFF. The gene calls are TRBV15 and TRBJ2-1; D remains ambiguous. The V gene's germline CDR1 is LNHNV and CDR2 YYDKDF (reference sequence). The CDR3 covers 15 residues. V lost 1 base and J lost 4, with 11 bases in between. Supplemented by reference TRBV15 and TRBJ2-1, the full variable domain reads DAMVIQNPRYQVTQFGKPVTLSCSQTLNHNVMYWYQQKSSQAPKLLFHYYDKDFNNEADTPDNFQSRRPNTSFCFLDIRSPGLGDTAMYLCATSRGGTDYNEQFFGPGTRLTVL.

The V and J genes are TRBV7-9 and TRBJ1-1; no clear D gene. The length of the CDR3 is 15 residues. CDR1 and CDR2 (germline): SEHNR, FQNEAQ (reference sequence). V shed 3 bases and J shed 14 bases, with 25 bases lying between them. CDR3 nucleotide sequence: TGTGCCAGCAGCTTTGATAGAAGCGGGAGCACTGATGAGTTCTTT. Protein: CASSFDRSGSTDEFF.

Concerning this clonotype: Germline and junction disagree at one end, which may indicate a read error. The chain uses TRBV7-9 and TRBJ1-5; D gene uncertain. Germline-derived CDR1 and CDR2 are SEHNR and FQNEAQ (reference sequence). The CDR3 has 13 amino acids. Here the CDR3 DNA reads TGTGCCAGCAGGCAAAACAGAGATCAGCCGCAGCAGTTT. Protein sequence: CASRQNRDQPQQF.

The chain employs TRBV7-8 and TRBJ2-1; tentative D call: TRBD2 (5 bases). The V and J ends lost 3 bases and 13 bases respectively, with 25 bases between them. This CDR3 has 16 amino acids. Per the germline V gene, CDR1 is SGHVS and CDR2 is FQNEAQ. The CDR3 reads CASSFQRSGDTDYQFF. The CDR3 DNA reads TGTGCCAGCAGCTTTCAAAGAAGCGGCGATACGGATTATCAGTTCTTC.

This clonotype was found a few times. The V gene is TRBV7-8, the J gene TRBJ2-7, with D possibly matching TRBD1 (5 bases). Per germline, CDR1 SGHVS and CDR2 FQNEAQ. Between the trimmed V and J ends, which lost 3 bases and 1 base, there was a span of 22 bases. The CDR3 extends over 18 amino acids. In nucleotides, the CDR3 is TGTGCCAGCAGCTTTCCTCCGGATCGGACAACGCTTTCCTACGAGCAGTACGTC. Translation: CASSFPPDRTTLSYEQYV.

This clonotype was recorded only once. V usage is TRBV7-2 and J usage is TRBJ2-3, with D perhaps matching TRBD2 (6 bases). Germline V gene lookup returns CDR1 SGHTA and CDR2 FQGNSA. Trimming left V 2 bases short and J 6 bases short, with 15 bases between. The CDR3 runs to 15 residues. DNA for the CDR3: TGTGCCAGCAGCTTAACTAGCACAGGCGGCGATACGCAGTATTTT. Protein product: CASSLTSTGGDTQYF.

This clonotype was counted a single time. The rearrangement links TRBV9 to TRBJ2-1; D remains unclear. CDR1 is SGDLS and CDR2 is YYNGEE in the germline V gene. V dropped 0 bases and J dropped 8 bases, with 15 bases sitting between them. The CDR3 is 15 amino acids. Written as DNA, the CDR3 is TGTGCCAGCAGCGTAGCTTCCGATGCGCAGTATGAGCAGTTCTTC. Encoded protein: CASSVASDAQYEQFF.

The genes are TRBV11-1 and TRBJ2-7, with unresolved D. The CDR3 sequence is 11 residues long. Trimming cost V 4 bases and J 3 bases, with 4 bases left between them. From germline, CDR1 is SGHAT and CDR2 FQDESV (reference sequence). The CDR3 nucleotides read TGTGCCAGCAGCTCGTACTACGAGCAGTACTTC. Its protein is CASSSYYEQYF. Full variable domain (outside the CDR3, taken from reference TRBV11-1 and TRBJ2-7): EAEVAQSPRYKITEKSQAVAFWCDPISGHATLYWYRQILGQGPELLVQFQDESVVDDSQLPKDRFSAERLKGVDSTLKIQPAELGDSAMYLCASSSYYEQYFGPGTRLTVT.

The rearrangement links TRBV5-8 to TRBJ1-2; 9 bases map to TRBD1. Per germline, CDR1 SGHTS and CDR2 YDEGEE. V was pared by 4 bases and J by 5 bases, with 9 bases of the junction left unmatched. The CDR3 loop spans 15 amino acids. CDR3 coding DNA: TGTGCCAGCAGCCCGGTTTGGGACAGGGAATATGGCTACACCTTC. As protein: CASSPVWDREYGYTF.

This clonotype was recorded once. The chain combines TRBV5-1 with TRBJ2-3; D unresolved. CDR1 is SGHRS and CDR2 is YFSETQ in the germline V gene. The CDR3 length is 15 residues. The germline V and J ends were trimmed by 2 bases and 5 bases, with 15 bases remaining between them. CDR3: CASSLAVSLQDTQYF. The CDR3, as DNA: TGCGCCAGCAGCTTAGCCGTATCGCTACAAGATACGCAGTATTTT.

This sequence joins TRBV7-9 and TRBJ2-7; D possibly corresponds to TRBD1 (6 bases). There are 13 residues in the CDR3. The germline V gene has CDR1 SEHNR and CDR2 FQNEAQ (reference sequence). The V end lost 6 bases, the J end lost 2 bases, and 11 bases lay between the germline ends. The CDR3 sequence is CASRNGQTYEQYF. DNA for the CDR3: TGTGCCAGCAGAAATGGACAGACCTACGAGCAGTACTTC.

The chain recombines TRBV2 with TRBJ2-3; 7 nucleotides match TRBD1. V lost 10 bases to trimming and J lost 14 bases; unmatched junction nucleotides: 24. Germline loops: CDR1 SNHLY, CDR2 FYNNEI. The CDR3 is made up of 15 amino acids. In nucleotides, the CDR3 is TGTGCCACCGGCGGAGAGGGGACAGATACAGATTCGCTGTATTTT. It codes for CATGGEGTDTDSLYF.

CDR3 DNA sequence: TGTGCCATCAGTGAGAGGGGACAGGGGTTCTACGAGCAGTACTTC. It encodes CAISERGQGFYEQYF. V is TRBV10-3 and J is TRBJ2-7; 10 bases map to TRBD1. The CDR3 runs to 15 residues. Germline CDR1 ENHRY, CDR2 SYGVKD. Germline trimming cut 2 bases from V and 3 bases from J; bases unmatched to any gene: 4.

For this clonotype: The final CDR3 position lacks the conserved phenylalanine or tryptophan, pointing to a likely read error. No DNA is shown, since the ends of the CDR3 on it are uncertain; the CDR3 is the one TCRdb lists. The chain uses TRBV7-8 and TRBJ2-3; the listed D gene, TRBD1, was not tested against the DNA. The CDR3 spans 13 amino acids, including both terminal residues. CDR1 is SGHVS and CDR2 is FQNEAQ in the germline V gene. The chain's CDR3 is CASGEGGADAPQY.

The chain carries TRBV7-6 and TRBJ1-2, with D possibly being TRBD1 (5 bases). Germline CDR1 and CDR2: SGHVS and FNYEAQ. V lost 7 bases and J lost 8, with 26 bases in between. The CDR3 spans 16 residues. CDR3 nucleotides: TGTGCCAGCACCCTAGAGAGGGTCCCCTCTGGGGCCGGCTACACCTTC. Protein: CASTLERVPSGAGYTF.

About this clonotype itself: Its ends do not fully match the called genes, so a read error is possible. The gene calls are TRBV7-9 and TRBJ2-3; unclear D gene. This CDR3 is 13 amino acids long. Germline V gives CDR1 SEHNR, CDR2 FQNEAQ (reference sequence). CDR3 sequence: CASGLSSKDTPLF. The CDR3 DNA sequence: TGTGCCAGCGGGTTGAGTTCCAAAGATACGCCCCTCTTT.

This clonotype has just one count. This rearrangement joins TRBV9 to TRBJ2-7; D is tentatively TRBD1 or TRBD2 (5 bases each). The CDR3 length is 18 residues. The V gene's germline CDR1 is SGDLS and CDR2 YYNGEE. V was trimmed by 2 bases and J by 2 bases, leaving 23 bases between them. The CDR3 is CASSVQGESTDTPYEQYV. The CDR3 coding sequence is TGTGCCAGCAGCGTTCAGGGAGAGAGCACAGATACGCCCTACGAGCAGTACGTC.

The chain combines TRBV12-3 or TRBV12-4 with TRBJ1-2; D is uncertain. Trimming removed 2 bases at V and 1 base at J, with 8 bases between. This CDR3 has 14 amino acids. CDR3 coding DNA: TGTGCCAGCAGTTTACGGGCGAATAACTATGGCTACACCTTC. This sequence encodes CASSLRANNYGYTF.

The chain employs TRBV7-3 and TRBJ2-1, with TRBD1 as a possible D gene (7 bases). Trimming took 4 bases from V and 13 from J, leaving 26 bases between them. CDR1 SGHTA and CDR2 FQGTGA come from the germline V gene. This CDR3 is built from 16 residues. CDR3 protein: CASSSRNRGLDYGQFF. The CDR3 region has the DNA TGTGCCAGCAGCTCACGAAACAGGGGCTTGGACTATGGCCAGTTCTTC. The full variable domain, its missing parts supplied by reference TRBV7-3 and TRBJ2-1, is GAGVSQTPSNKVTEKGKYVELRCDPISGHTALYWYRQSLGQGPEFLIYFQGTGAADDSGLPNDRFFAVRPEGSVSTLKIQRTERGDSAVYLCASSSRNRGLDYGQFFGPGTRLTVL.

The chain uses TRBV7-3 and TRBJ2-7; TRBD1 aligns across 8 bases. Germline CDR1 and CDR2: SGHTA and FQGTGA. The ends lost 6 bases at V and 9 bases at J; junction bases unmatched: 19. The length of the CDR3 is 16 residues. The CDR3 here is CASSTPGQANLAGQYV. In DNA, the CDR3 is TGTGCCAGCAGTACACCGGGACAGGCGAACCTGGCAGGGCAGTACGTC.